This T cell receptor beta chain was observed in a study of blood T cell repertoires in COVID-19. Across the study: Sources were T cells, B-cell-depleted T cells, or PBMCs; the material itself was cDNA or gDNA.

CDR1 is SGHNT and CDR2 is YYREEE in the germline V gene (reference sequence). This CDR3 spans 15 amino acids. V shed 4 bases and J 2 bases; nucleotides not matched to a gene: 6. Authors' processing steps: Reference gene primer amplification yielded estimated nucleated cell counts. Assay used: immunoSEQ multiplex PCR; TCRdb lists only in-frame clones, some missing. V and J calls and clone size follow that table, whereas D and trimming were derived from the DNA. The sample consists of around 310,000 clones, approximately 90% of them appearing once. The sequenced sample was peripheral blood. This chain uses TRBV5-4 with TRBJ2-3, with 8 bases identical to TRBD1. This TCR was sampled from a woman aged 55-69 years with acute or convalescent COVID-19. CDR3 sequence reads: CASSPGQGFTDTQYF. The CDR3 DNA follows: TGTGCCAGCAGCCCCGGACAGGGTTTCACAGATACGCAGTATTTT.